The 32 T cell receptor beta chains given below trace back to one sample, sequenced in a study of blood T cell repertoires in COVID-19. TCRdb keeps only in-frame clones here, not all; method: immunoSEQ multiplex PCR. The sample records hundreds of thousands of clones, 70% to 90% being singletons. What was sequenced was peripheral blood. These receptors were collected from a woman under 30 who had recovered from COVID-19.

This chain links TRBV7-9 with TRBJ2-7, with D perhaps matching TRBD2 (6 bases). Germline CDR1 is SEHNR and CDR2 is FQNEAQ (reference sequence). The CDR3 sequence is 14 residues long. Trimming took 2 bases from V and 4 from J, leaving 12 bases between them. The CDR3 DNA is TGTGCCAGCAGCTTACTCGGCGGGGTTTACGAGCAGTACTTC. It specifies CASSLLGGVYEQYF.

The J gene is TRBJ2-1, the V gene TRBV19; maybe TRBD2 (5 bases). The CDR3 loop spans 16 amino acids. CDR1 LNHDA and CDR2 SQIVND come from the germline V gene (reference sequence). The V end lost 6 bases, the J end lost 0 bases, and 15 bases lay between the germline ends. The CDR3 bases are TGTGCCAGTAGATGGGCTAGCACACGCTCCTACAATGAGCAGTTCTTC. Translated, it gives CASRWASTRSYNEQFF.

V and J are TRBV18 and TRBJ1-1; possible D gene TRBD1, 6 bases. V gave up 3 bases and J gave up 3 bases, with 8 bases separating them. Germline V gives CDR1 KGHSH, CDR2 LQKENI. The CDR3 runs to 13 residues. The CDR3 DNA sequence: TGTGCCAGCTCACCGTGGACAGACACTGAAGCTTTCTTT. As protein: CASSPWTDTEAFF.

About this clone: The junction does not match germline at one end; this may be a read error. The chain joins TRBV19 to TRBJ1-1; D may be TRBD1 (6 bases). CDR1 and CDR2 from the germline V gene are LNHDA and SQIVND (reference sequence). This CDR3 contains 13 residues. The CDR3 DNA is TGTGCCAGTAGCCTTACAGGGAACACCGAAGCTTTCTTT. It translates to CASSLTGNTEAFF.

The V call is TRBV5-6, the J call TRBJ1-6; tentative D call: TRBD1 (6 bases). The germline V and J ends were trimmed by 0 bases and 16 bases, with 11 bases remaining between them. Germline CDR1 SGHDT, CDR2 YYEEEE. The CDR3 has 12 amino acids. The CDR3 DNA follows: TGTGCCAGCAGCTTGGGGGGACATCTACTCCACTTT. Amino acid sequence: CASSLGGHLLHF.

The table lists this clone with a count of one. The rearrangement joins TRBV12-3 or TRBV12-4 to TRBJ1-6; D possibly corresponds to TRBD1 (5 bases). V shed 5 bases and J shed 11 bases, with 13 bases lying between them. CDR3 length: 13 residues. This CDR3 is CASSLPRVTPLHF. CDR3 nucleotides: TGTGCCAGCAGTCTACCCAGGGTTACACCCCTCCACTTT.

This clone was detected once. This chain connects TRBV4-3 to TRBJ2-2; TRBD2 agrees at 9 bases. Germline CDR1 reads LGHNA; CDR2 reads YSLEER. CDR3 size: 17 residues. The ends lost 0 bases at V and 7 bases at J; junction bases unmatched: 9. The CDR3, as DNA: TGCGCCAGCAGCCAAGATTTGGCGGGAGGGCCAAGCGGGGAGCTGTTTTTT. Translation: CASSQDLAGGPSGELFF.

The J gene is TRBJ2-1, the V gene TRBV4-2; D is unclear. Trimming cost V 5 bases and J 4 bases, with 3 bases left between them. Germline V CDR1 and CDR2: LGHNA, YNFKEQ. The CDR3 spans 11 residues. The CDR3 loop reads CASSIYNEQFF. CDR3 coding DNA: TGTGCCAGCAGCATATACAATGAGCAGTTCTTC.

This sequence joins TRBV3-1 (or the pseudogene TRBV3-2) and TRBJ2-7; D unresolved. This CDR3 has 13 residues. The germline V gene encodes CDR1 LGHDT and CDR2 YNNKEL (reference sequence). V was shortened by 2 bases and J by 6 bases, with 11 bases between the two germline ends. CDR3 bases: TGTGCCAGCAGCCAAAGCTTCGTCTCCGAGCAGTACTTC. Translation: CASSQSFVSEQYF.

This chain joins TRBV19 and TRBJ1-4; 7 nucleotides align to TRBD1. V was pared by 6 bases and J by 5 bases, with 6 bases of the junction left unmatched. This CDR3 comprises 14 residues. The V gene's germline CDR1 is LNHDA and CDR2 SQIVND (reference sequence). The CDR3 DNA reads TGTGCCAGTAGACCCAGGGGGACAAATGAAAAACTGTTTTTT. This translates into CASRPRGTNEKLFF.

For this clone: The same CDR3 is also encoded by other DNA sequences in this sample. The chain is built from TRBV4-3 and TRBJ2-5; possibly TRBD2 for D (5 bases). V lost 0 bases and J 8 bases, leaving 7 bases between the germline ends. The CDR3 sequence is 12 residues long. The germline V gene encodes CDR1 LGHNA and CDR2 YSLEER. The CDR3: CASSQDRGTQYF. Written as DNA, the CDR3 is TGCGCCAGCAGCCAAGATCGGGGAACCCAGTACTTC.

The genes are TRBV14 and TRBJ2-4; 10 nucleotides match TRBD2. The germline CDR1 and CDR2 sequences are SGHDN and FVKESK. V lost 7 bases, J lost 0 bases, and 6 bases stayed unmatched. The CDR3 has 16 residues. The CDR3 DNA sequence: TGTGCCAGCAACCTTAGCGGGGGGCTAGCCAAAAACATTCAGTACTTC. It encodes CASNLSGGLAKNIQYF.

The chain employs TRBV4-3 and TRBJ2-5; 7 nucleotides match TRBD2. The CDR3 length is 15 residues. Germline loops: CDR1 LGHNA, CDR2 YSLEER. Trimming removed 0 bases from V and 6 bases from J; junction bases left unmatched: 7. The CDR3 sequence: CASSQDWGGVKTQYF. The CDR3 nucleotides read TGCGCCAGCAGCCAAGATTGGGGGGGGGTGAAGACCCAGTACTTC.

This clone was detected only a few times. This chain joins TRBV30 and TRBJ2-1, with D possibly TRBD1 on 6 matching bases. CDR3 length: 13 residues. V dropped 4 bases and J dropped 1 base, with 8 bases sitting between them. Germline CDR1 is GTSNPN and CDR2 is SVGIG (reference sequence). The CDR3 loop is CAWIGQSYNEQFF. CDR3 DNA sequence: TGTGCCTGGATAGGACAGTCCTACAATGAGCAGTTCTTC.

This chain joins TRBV19 and TRBJ1-2; 10 positions match TRBD1. Germline V lookup: CDR1 LNHDA, CDR2 SQIVND (reference sequence). The CDR3 consists of 18 residues. J was trimmed by 3 bases and V by 4 bases; bases with no gene match: 14. CDR3 region: CASSTDHRTGGRYYGYTF. Here the CDR3 DNA reads TGTGCCAGTAGTACGGATCACCGGACAGGGGGAAGGTACTATGGCTACACCTTC.

The chain recombines TRBV19 with TRBJ1-2, with 7 bases identical to TRBD1. V was clipped by 7 bases and J by 5 bases; unmatched bases: 13. The CDR3 is 15 amino acids. Germline assignment: CDR1 LNHDA and CDR2 SQIVND (reference sequence). The CDR3 reads CASNQGTARRYGYTF. Written as DNA, the CDR3 is TGTGCCAGTAATCAGGGGACAGCAAGAAGATATGGCTACACCTTC.

This sequence joins TRBV7-2 and TRBJ2-7; D is unresolved. The CDR3 runs to 13 residues. Germline CDR1 reads SGHTA; CDR2 reads FQGNSA. V was cut by 3 bases and J by 3 bases, with 9 bases left in between. The CDR3 here is CASSLAENYEQYF. The CDR3 DNA follows: TGTGCCAGCAGCTTGGCGGAGAACTACGAGCAGTACTTC.

This rearrangement joins TRBV7-6 to TRBJ2-3; the D is unclear. CDR3 length equals 13 residues. Germline lookup yields CDR1 SGHVS and CDR2 FNYEAQ. V lost 3 bases and J 5 bases, leaving 9 bases between the germline ends. CDR3 region: CASSLAPQDTQYF. The CDR3 nucleotides are TGTGCCAGCAGCTTGGCTCCACAAGATACGCAGTATTTT.

The chain is built from TRBV28 and TRBJ2-7; 7 positions agree with TRBD2. CDR3 size: 14 residues. After removal of 6 bases from V and 6 bases from J, the junction contained 11 bases not matched to a gene. The germline V gene encodes CDR1 MDHEN and CDR2 SYDVKM. The CDR3 loop is CASRGGLRESEQYF. The CDR3 region has the DNA TGTGCCAGCAGGGGGGGACTAAGGGAAAGCGAGCAGTACTTC.

The chain combines TRBV4-1 with TRBJ2-1; 12 nucleotides agree with TRBD2. The V gene's germline CDR1 is MGHRA and CDR2 YSYEKL. V lost 0 bases and J lost 8; bases outside the gene matches: 5. This CDR3 is built from 16 residues. In nucleotides, the CDR3 is TGCGCCAGCAGCCAAGATTCGCTAGCGGGAGGGGATGAGCAGTTCTTC. Protein sequence: CASSQDSLAGGDEQFF.

The V call is TRBV5-1, the J call TRBJ2-7; TRBD2 matches 12 bases. There are 16 residues in the CDR3. The V and J ends lost 2 bases and 2 bases, in that order; junction bases with no gene match: 5. Germline V gene lookup returns CDR1 SGHRS and CDR2 YFSETQ. The DNA for the CDR3 is TGCGCCAGCAGCTTCAGGACTAGCGGGAACACCTACGAGCAGTACTTC. Protein product: CASSFRTSGNTYEQYF.

The CDR3, as DNA: TGTGCCAGTAGTCAAATAGCGGGAGGGACCACAGATACGCAGTATTTT. This codes for CASSQIAGGTTDTQYF. The chain carries TRBV19 and TRBJ2-3, with 11 bases fitting TRBD2. From germline, CDR1 is LNHDA and CDR2 SQIVND (reference sequence). With 5 bases clipped from V and 2 bases from J, the junction kept 6 bases outside the gene matches. This CDR3 contains 16 residues.

This clone has a single count. Other DNA sequences in this sample translate to the same CDR3. This chain uses TRBV5-1 with TRBJ2-1; possible D gene TRBD2, 6 bases. CDR3 length: 14 amino acids. Between the trimmed V and J ends, which lost 4 bases and 1 base, there was a span of 9 bases. Germline V lookup: CDR1 SGHRS, CDR2 YFSETQ. DNA of the CDR3: TGCGCCAGCAGCCTCGGGGGTTCCTACAATGAGCAGTTCTTC. Protein product: CASSLGGSYNEQFF. The entire variable domain, with the rest obtained from reference TRBV5-1 and TRBJ2-1, is as follows: KAGVTQTPRYLIKTRGQQVTLSCSPISGHRSVSWYQQTPGQGLQFLFEYFSETQRNKGNFPGRFSGRQFSNSRSEMNVSTLELGDSALYLCASSLGGSYNEQFFGPGTRLTVL.

This clone was observed a few times. The rearrangement links TRBV9 to TRBJ1-2; 9 bases line up with TRBD1. Trimming cost V 0 bases and J 8 bases; bases outside gene matches: 8. This CDR3 is 15 amino acids long. The germline V gene has CDR1 SGDLS and CDR2 YYNGEE. Here the CDR3 DNA reads TGTGCCAGCAGCGTAGGGGGACAGGGCCGTGAAGGCTACACCTTC. It specifies CASSVGGQGREGYTF.

The V gene is TRBV5-6, the J gene TRBJ2-7; D is possibly TRBD1 (6 bases). The V and J ends lost 10 bases and 0 bases respectively, with 14 bases between them. Germline V gives CDR1 SGHDT, CDR2 YYEEEE. The CDR3 runs 13 residues. The CDR3 spells CASGDIRSYEQYF. The CDR3 bases are TGTGCCTCCGGGGACATCCGCTCCTACGAGCAGTACTTC.

The chain is built from TRBV29-1 and TRBJ1-1; D is perhaps TRBD1 (5 bases). CDR1 is SQVTM, CDR2 ANQGSEA, per germline. V was clipped by 6 bases and J by 1 base, with 12 bases between them. The CDR3 runs 13 residues. CDR3 sequence reads: CSVDTTPNTEAFF. DNA of the CDR3: TGCAGCGTGGACACGACACCGAACACTGAAGCTTTCTTT. Full variable domain (rest looked up from reference TRBV29-1 and TRBJ1-1): SAVISQKPSRDICQRGTSLTIQCQVDSQVTMMFWYRQQPGQSLTLIATANQGSEATYESGFVIDKFPISRPNLTFSTLTVSNMSPEDSSIYLCSVDTTPNTEAFFGQGTRLTVV.

This clone was detected only a few times. This chain uses TRBV3-1 (or the pseudogene TRBV3-2) with TRBJ2-1; 12 nucleotides align to TRBD2. Germline V lookup: CDR1 LGHDT, CDR2 YNNKEL (reference sequence). V trimming: 4 bases; J trimming: 6 bases; junction bases outside the gene matches: 22. This CDR3 is 21 amino acids long. This chain's CDR3 is CASSPGTGVTLWGLAGNEQFF. The DNA of the CDR3 is TGTGCCAGCAGCCCTGGCACGGGTGTAACATTGTGGGGACTAGCGGGCAATGAGCAGTTCTTC.

V is TRBV29-1 and J is TRBJ1-2; 9 bases are shared with TRBD1. The length of the CDR3 is 12 residues. Germline V gene sequence: CDR1 SQVTM, CDR2 ANQGSEA. Germline trimming cut 2 bases from V and 7 bases from J; bases unmatched to any gene: 2. Here the CDR3 reads CSVETGGFGYTF. CDR3 DNA: TGCAGCGTTGAAACAGGGGGCTTTGGCTACACCTTC.

This chain uses TRBV6-6 with TRBJ1-2; D unclear. The CDR3 is made up of 13 amino acids. V was trimmed by 6 bases and J by 4 bases, leaving 12 bases between them. Germline CDR1 MNHNY, CDR2 SVGAGI (reference sequence). The CDR3 DNA reads as TGTGCCAGCAGCCGGGGATTTGGCTATGGCTACACCTTC. Protein sequence: CASSRGFGYGYTF.

The chain employs TRBV27 and TRBJ2-3; the match to TRBD2 covers 15 bases. Germline CDR1 reads MNHEY; CDR2 reads SMNVEV (reference sequence). After removal of 5 bases from V and 3 bases from J, the junction contained 3 bases not matched to a gene. The CDR3 length is 16 residues. This CDR3 reads CASSPGTSGRTDTQYF. The DNA for the CDR3 is TGTGCCAGCAGTCCCGGGACTAGCGGGAGGACAGATACGCAGTATTTT.

This chain connects TRBV6-1 to TRBJ1-2; no reliable D call. Germline V CDR1 and CDR2: MNHNS, SASEGT. Trimming shortened V by 2 bases and J by 6 bases, and 13 bases separated the two germline ends. The CDR3 covers 14 residues. CDR3 nucleotides: TGTGCCAGCAGTGAACGTGGAGGGTTAGATGGCTACACCTTC. Translating it yields CASSERGGLDGYTF.

This chain joins TRBV19 and TRBJ2-5, with D unclear. Germline CDR1 is LNHDA and CDR2 is SQIVND (reference sequence). V was pared by 4 bases and J by 2 bases, with 5 bases between. The CDR3 totals 12 residues. As DNA, the CDR3 is TGTGCCAGTAGTAGCGGACAAGAGACCCAGTACTTC. This codes for CASSSGQETQYF.